This T cell receptor (beta chain) was identified in a study of response to subunit inactivated influenza vaccine. Study conclusions and caveats: The authors proposed limited new T cell recruitment per seasonal influenza vaccination.

There are 15 residues in the CDR3. The V segment lost 4 bases and the J segment 5 bases; nucleotides outside the gene matches: 7. To note about this clonotype: The antigen is unknown.

Each CDR3 protein gets one entry after TCRdb re-called the RT-PCR reads with MiXCR. Of more than 700,000 distinct CDR3 sequences in the sample, 21% were seen once. This sample comprised PBMCs from blood, obtained roughly 5 days after vaccination. The receptor was isolated from a man in his fifties or sixties who received an inactivated influenza vaccine. The J gene is TRBJ2-2, the V gene TRBV12-3 or TRBV12-4; 7 bases match TRBD1. The CDR3 DNA follows: TGTGCCAGCAGTTACCCCGGGACAGCGACCGGGGAGCTGTTTTTT. It is translated as CASSYPGTATGELFF.